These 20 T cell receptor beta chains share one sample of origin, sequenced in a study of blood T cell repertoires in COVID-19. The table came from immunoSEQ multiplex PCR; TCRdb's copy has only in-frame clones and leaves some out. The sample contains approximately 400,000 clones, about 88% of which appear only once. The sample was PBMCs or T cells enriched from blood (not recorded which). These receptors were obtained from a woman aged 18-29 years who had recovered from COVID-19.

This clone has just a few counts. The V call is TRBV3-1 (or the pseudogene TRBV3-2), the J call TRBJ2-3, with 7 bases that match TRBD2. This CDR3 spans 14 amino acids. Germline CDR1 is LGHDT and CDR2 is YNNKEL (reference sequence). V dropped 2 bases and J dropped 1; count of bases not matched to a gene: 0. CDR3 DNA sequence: TGTGCCAGCAGCCAACGGGGGGGCACAGATACGCAGTATTTT. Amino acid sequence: CASSQRGGTDTQYF.

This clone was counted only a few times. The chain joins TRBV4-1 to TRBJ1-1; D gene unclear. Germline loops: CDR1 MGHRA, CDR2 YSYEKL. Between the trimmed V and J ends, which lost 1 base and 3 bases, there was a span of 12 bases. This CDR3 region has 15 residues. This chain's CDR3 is CASSQGVSRDTEAFF. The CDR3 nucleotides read TGCGCCAGCAGCCAAGGCGTGTCCCGGGACACTGAAGCTTTCTTT.

For the CDR3, the DNA is TGTGCCAGCAGTGGTCCTGGGACAGGGGGGCCCTATGGCTACACCTTC. This sequence encodes CASSGPGTGGPYGYTF. The genes are TRBV6-1 and TRBJ1-2, with 11 nucleotides matching TRBD1. J was trimmed by 4 bases and V by 4 bases; bases with no gene match: 8. This CDR3 region has 16 residues. Germline V gene lookup returns CDR1 MNHNS and CDR2 SASEGT.

The chain's CDR3 is CSVTGTGGRTTSQYF. CDR3 bases: TGCAGCGTCACCGGGACAGGGGGTAGGACGACGTCCCAGTACTTC. The chain employs TRBV29-1 and TRBJ2-5; 11 bases fit TRBD1. Per the germline V gene, CDR1 is SQVTM and CDR2 is ANQGSEA. V lost 6 bases to trimming and J lost 9 bases; unmatched junction nucleotides: 15. This CDR3 has 15 residues.

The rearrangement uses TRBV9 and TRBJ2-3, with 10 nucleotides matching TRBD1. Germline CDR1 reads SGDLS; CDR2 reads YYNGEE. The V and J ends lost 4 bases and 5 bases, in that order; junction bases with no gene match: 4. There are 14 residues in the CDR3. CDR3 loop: CASSHWTGGDTQYF. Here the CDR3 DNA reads TGTGCCAGCAGCCATTGGACAGGGGGAGATACGCAGTATTTT.

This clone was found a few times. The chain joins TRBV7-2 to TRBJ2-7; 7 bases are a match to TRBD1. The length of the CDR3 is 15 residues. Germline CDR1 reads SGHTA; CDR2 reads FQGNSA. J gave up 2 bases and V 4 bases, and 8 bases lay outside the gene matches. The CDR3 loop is CASSSRTGLAYEQYF. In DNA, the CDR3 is TGTGCCAGCAGCTCACGGACAGGATTAGCCTACGAGCAGTACTTC. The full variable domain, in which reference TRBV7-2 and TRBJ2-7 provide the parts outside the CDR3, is GAGVSQSPSNKVTEKGKDVELRCDPISGHTALYWYRQSLGQGLEFLIYFQGNSAPDKSGLPSDRFSAERTGGSVSTLTIQRTQQEDSAVYLCASSSRTGLAYEQYFGPGTRLTVT.

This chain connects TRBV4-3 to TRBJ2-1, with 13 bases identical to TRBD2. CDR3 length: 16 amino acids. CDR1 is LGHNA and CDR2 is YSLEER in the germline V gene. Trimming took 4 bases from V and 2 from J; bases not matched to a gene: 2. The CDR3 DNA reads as TGCGCCAGCAGCCTGGGACTAGCGGGGCCCTACAATGAGCAGTTCTTC. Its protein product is CASSLGLAGPYNEQFF.

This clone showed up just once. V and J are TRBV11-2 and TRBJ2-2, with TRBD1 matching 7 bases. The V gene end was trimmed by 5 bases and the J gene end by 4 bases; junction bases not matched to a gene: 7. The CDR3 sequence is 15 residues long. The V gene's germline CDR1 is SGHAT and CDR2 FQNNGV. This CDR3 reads CASSPGTVLTGELFF. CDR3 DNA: TGTGCCAGCAGCCCAGGGACAGTTCTCACCGGGGAGCTGTTTTTT.

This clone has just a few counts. CDR3 DNA: TGTGCCAGCAGCTTATTGGGGGGTAAGATTACGAACACTGAAGCTTTCTTT. This sequence encodes CASSLLGGKITNTEAFF. The chain is built from TRBV7-3 and TRBJ1-1; D is possibly TRBD1 (5 bases). Trimming took off 2 bases at V and 1 base at J, with 17 bases between the two ends. The CDR3 loop spans 17 amino acids. The germline V gene encodes CDR1 SGHTA and CDR2 FQGTGA.

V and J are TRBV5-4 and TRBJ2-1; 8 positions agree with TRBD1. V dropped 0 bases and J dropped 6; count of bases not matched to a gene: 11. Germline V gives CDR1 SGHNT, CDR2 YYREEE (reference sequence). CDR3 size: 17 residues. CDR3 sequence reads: CASSLGVAGQGINEQFF. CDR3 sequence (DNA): TGTGCCAGCAGCTTGGGTGTTGCCGGACAGGGTATCAATGAGCAGTTCTTC.

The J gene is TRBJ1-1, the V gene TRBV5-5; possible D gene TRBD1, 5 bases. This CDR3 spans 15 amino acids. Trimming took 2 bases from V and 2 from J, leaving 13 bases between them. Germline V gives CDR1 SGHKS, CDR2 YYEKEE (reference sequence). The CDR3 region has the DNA TGTGCCAGCAGCTTCTTCCGGTGGGGCAACACTGAAGCTTTCTTT. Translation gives CASSFFRWGNTEAFF.

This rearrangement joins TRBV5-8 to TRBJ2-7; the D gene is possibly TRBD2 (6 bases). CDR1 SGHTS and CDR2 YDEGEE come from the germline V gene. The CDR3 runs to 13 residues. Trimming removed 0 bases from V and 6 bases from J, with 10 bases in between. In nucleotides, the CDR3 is TGTGCCAGCAGCTTGGACCGGGGGACCGAGCAGTACTTC. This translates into CASSLDRGTEQYF. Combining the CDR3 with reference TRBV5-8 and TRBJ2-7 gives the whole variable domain EAGVTQSPTHLIKTRGQQATLRCSPISGHTSVYWYQQALGLGLQFLLWYDEGEERNRGNFPPRFSGRQFPNYSSELNVNALELEDSALYLCASSLDRGTEQYFGPGTRLTVT.

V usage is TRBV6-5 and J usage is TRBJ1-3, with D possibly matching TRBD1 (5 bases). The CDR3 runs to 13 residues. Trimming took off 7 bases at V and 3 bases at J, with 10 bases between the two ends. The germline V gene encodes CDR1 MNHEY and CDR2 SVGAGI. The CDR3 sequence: CASTQGGGNTIYF. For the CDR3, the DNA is TGTGCCAGCACTCAGGGTGGTGGAAACACCATATATTTT.

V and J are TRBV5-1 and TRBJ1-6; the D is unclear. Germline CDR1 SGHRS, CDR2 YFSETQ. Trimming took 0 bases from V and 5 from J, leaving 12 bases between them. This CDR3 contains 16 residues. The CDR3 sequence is CASSLVGQKNNSPLHF. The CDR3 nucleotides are TGCGCCAGCAGCTTGGTTGGCCAGAAAAATAATTCACCCCTCCACTTT.

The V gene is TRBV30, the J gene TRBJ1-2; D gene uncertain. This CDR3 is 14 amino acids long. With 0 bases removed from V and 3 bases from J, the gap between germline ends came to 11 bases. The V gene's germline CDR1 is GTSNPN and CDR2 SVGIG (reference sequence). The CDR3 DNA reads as TGTGCCTGGAGTGTAAGTCCCGGGTACTATGGCTACACCTTC. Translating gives CAWSVSPGYYGYTF.

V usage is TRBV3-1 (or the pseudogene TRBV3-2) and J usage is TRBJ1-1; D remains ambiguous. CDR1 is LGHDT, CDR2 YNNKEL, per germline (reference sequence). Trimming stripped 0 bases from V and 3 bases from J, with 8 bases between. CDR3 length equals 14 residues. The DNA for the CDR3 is TGTGCCAGCAGCCAAGAAAACAGCTACACTGAAGCTTTCTTT. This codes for CASSQENSYTEAFF.

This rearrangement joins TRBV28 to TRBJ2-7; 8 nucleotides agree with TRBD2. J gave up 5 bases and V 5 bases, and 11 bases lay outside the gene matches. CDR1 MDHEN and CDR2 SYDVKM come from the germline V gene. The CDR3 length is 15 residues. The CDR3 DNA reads TGTGCCAGCAGTCCTCCTGCCGGGGGGGCCGACGAGCAGTACTTC. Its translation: CASSPPAGGADEQYF.

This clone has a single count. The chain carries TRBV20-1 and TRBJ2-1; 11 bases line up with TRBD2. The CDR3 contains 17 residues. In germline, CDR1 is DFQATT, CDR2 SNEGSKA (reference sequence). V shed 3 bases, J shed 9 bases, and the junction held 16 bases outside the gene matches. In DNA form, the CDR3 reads TGCAGTGCTAGTCCCATCGGGCTAGCGGGGGGTATGAGTGAGCAGTTCTTC. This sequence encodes CSASPIGLAGGMSEQFF.

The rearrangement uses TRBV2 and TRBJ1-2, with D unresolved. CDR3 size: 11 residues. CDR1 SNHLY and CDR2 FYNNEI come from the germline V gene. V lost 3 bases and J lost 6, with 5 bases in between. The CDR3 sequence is CASSERDGYTF. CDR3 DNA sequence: TGTGCCAGCAGTGAGAGGGATGGCTACACCTTC.

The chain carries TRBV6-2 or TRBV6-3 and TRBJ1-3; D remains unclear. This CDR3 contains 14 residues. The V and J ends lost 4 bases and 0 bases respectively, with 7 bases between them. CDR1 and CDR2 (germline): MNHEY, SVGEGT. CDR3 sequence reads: CASSFARSGNTIYF. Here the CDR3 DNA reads TGTGCCAGCAGTTTCGCGCGCTCTGGAAACACCATATATTTT.